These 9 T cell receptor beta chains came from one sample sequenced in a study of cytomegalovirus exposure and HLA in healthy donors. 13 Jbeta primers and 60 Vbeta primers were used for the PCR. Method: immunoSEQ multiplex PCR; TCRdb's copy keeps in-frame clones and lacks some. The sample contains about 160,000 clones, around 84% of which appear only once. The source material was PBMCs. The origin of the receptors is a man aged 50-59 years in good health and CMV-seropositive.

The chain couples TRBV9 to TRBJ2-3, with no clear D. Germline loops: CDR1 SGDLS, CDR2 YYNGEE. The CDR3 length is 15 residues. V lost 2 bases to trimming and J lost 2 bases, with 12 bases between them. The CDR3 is CASSVWQNPTDTQYF. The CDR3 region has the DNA TGTGCCAGCAGCGTGTGGCAAAACCCCACAGATACGCAGTATTTT.

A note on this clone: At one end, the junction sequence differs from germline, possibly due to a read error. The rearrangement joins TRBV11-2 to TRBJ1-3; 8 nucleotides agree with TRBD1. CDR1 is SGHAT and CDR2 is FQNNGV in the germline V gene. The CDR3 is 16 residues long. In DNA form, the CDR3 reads TGTGCCAGCAGCGTAGACCCCGGGACAGGAAGAAACACCATATATTTT. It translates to CASSVDPGTGRNTIYF.

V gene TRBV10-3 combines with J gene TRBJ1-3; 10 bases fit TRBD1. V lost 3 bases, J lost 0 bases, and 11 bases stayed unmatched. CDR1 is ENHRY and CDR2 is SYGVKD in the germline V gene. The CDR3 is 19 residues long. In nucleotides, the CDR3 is TGTGCCATCAGTGATTTCGACAGGGGGCGAGTAGGCTCTGGAAACACCATATATTTT. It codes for CAISDFDRGRVGSGNTIYF.

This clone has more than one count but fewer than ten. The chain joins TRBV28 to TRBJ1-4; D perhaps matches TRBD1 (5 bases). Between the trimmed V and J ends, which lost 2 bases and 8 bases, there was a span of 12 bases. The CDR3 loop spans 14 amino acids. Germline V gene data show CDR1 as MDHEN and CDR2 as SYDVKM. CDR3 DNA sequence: TGTGCCAGCAGTTTAACTATAGGGGCAGAAAAACTGTTTTTT. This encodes CASSLTIGAEKLFF.

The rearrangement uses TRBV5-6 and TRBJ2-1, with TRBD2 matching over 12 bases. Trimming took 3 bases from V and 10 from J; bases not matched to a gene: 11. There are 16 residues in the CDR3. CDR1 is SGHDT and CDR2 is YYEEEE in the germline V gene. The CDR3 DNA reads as TGTGCCAGCAGCTCCTGGACTAGCGGGGCGGTGGAGGAGCAGTTCTTC. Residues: CASSSWTSGAVEEQFF.

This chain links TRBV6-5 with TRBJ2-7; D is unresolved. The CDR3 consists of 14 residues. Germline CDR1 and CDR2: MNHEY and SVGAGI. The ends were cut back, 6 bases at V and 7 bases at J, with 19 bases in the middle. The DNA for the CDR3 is TGTGCCAGCAGCCGTAACTCACCGGAGAGGGAGCAGTACTTC. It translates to CASSRNSPEREQYF.

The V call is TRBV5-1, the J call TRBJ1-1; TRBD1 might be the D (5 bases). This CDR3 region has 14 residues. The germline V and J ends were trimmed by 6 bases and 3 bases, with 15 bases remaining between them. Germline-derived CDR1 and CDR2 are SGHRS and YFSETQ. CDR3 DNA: TGCGCCAGCAAGCCTCTTAGGGGTTACACTGAAGCTTTCTTT. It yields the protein CASKPLRGYTEAFF.

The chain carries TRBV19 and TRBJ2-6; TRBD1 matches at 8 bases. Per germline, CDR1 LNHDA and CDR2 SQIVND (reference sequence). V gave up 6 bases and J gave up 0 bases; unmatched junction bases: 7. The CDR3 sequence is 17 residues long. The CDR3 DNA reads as TGTGCCAGTAGCAACCCAGGGGGCTCCTCTGGGGCCAACGTCCTGACTTTC. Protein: CASSNPGGSSGANVLTF.

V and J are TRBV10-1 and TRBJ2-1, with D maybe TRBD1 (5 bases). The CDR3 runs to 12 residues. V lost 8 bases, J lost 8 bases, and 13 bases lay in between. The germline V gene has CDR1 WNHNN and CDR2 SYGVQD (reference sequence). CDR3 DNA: TGCGCCAGCTCATCCGTGGGGCATGAGCAGTTCTTC. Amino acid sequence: CASSSVGHEQFF.